The present entry profiles one T cell receptor beta chain with its context. Its specificity is unknown. The CDR3 has 14 amino acids. Germline values: CDR1 PRHDT, CDR2 FYEKMQ (reference sequence). The V end lost 0 bases, the J end lost 0 bases, and 3 bases lay between the germline ends. This record belongs to a study of somatic mutations in cytotoxic T cells in rheumatoid arthritis. Study-level results: It was found that CD8+ T-cell clonality in rheumatoid arthritis patients did not differ significantly from that in age-matched healthy controls. The study found that the largest CD8+ clone exceeded 20% of CD8+ cells in about an eighth of the roughly 65 patients. An increase in CD8+ clonality with age was seen in rheumatoid arthritis patients but not in healthy controls.

Using immunoSEQ multiplex PCR, the repertoire was profiled, and TCRdb retains in-frame clones only, with some absent. The sample has 9,500 to 15,000 clones; roughly 87% are singletons. The specimen sequenced was CD8+ T cells sorted from blood. The source is a woman aged 55-69 years in good health. The chain combines TRBV13 with TRBJ2-1; D not resolved. The CDR3 DNA sequence: TGTGCCAGCAGCTTAGGTAGCTCCTACAATGAGCAGTTCTTC. This codes for CASSLGSSYNEQFF.